This T cell receptor (beta chain) was recovered during a study of blood T cell repertoires in COVID-19. TCRdb's copy holds only in-frame clones and misses some; the assay was immunoSEQ multiplex PCR. This sample has 230,000 or so clones, with roughly four fifths found just once. This clone was picked up one time. Germline V gene lookup returns CDR1 KGHDR and CDR2 SFDVKD. With 2 bases removed from V and 3 bases from J, the gap between germline ends came to 6 bases. This CDR3 has 13 residues. This chain connects TRBV24-1 to TRBJ1-1; the D gene is possibly TRBD1 (6 bases). Sequenced material: PBMCs or T cells enriched from blood (not recorded which). The receptor was derived from a man aged 50 or older who had recovered from COVID-19. CDR3 residues: CATSDSGDTEAFF. The CDR3 region has the DNA TGTGCCACCAGTGATTCAGGGGACACTGAAGCTTTCTTT.